The sequence of this T cell receptor beta chain was determined in a study of T cell responses to AZD1222 COVID-19 vaccine. Second doses at about 4 or about 12 weeks were pooled. The CDR3 has 14 residues. CDR1 and CDR2 from the germline V gene are LGHDT and YNNKEL (reference sequence). V was clipped by 4 bases and J by 6 bases, with 16 bases between them. Measured with immunoSEQ multiplex PCR; TCRdb has only the in-frame clones, and not every one. The sample shows more than 90,000 clones, more than 70% of them seen only once. This clonotype was obtained from an adult who received the AZD1222 COVID-19 vaccine. The chain has TRBV3-1 (or the pseudogene TRBV3-2) and TRBJ2-7, with D unclear. The source material was peripheral blood, sampled 28 days after the second AZD1222 dose. The CDR3 sequence: CASSPQVNAPEQYF. CDR3 DNA: TGTGCCAGCAGCCCCCAGGTGAACGCTCCCGAGCAGTACTTC.